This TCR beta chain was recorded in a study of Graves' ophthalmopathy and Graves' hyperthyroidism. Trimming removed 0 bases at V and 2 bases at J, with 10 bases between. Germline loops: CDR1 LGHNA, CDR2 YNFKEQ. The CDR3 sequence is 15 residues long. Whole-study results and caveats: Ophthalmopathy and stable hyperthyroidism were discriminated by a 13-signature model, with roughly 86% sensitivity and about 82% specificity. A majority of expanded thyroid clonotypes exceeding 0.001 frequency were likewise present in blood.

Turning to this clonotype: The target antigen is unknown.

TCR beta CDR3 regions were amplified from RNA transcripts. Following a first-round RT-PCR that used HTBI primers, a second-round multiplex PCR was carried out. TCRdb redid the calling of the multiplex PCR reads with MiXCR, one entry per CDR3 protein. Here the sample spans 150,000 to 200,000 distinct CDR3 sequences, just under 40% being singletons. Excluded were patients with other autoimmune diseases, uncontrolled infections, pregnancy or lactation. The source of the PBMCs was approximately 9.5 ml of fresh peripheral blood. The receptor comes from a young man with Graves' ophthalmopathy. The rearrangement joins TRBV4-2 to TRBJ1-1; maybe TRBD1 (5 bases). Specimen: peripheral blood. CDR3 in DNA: TGTGCCAGCAGCCAAGATACCAGGGTTAACACTGAAGCTTTCTTT. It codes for CASSQDTRVNTEAFF.